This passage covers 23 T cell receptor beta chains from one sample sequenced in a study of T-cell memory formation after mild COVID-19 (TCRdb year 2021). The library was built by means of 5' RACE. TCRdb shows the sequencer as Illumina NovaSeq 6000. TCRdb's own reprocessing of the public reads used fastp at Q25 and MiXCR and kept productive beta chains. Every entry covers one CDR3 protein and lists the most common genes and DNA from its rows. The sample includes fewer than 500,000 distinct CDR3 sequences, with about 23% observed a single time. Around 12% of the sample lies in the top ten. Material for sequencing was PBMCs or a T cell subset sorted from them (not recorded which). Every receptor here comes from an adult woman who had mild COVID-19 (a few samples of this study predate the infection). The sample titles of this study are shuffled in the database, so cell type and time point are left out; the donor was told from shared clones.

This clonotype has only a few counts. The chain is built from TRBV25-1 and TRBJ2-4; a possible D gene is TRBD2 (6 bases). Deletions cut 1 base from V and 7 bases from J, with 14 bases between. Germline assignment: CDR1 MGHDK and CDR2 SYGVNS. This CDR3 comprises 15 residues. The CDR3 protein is CASSESRGLRNIQYF. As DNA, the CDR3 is TGTGCCAGCAGTGAATCGCGGGGTCTGCGGAACATTCAGTACTTC.

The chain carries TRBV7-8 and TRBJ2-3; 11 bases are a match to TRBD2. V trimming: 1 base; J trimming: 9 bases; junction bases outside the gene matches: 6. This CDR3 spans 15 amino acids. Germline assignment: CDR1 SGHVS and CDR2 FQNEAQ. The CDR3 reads CASSLELAGGPTQYF. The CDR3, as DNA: TGTGCCAGCAGCTTAGAGCTAGCGGGAGGTCCGACGCAGTATTTT.

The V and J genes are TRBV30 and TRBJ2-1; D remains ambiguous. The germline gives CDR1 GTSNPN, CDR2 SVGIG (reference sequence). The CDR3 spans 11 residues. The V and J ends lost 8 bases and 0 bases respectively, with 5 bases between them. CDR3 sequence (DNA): TGTGCCCGAAGCTCCTACAATGAGCAGTTCTTC. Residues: CARSSYNEQFF.

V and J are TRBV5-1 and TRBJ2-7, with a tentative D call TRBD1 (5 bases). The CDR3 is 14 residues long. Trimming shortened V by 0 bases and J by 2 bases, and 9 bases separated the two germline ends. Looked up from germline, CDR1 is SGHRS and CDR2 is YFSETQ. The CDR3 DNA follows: TGCGCCAGCAGCTTGGGGGTCAGGGCCTACGAGCAGTACTTC. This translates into CASSLGVRAYEQYF. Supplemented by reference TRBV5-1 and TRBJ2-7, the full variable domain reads KAGVTQTPRYLIKTRGQQVTLSCSPISGHRSVSWYQQTPGQGLQFLFEYFSETQRNKGNFPGRFSGRQFSNSRSEMNVSTLELGDSALYLCASSLGVRAYEQYFGPGTRLTVT.

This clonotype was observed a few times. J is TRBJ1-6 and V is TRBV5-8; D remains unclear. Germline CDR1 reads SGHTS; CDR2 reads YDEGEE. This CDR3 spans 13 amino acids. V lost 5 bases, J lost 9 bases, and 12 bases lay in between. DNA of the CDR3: TGTGCCAGCAGACCCTCCCGGGGTTCACCCCTCCACTTT. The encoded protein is CASRPSRGSPLHF.

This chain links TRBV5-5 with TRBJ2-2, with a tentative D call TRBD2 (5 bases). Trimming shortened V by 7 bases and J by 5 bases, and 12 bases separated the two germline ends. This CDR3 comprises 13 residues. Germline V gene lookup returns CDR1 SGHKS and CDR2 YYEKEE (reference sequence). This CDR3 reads CASCEGWTGELFF. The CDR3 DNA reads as TGTGCCAGCTGCGAGGGTTGGACCGGGGAGCTGTTTTTT.

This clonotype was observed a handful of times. CDR3 sequence (DNA): TGCAGTGCTACAAAACCCGAAGACTCCTACGAGCAGTACTTC. It translates to CSATKPEDSYEQYF. This chain joins TRBV20-1 and TRBJ2-7; D unclear. The germline CDR1 and CDR2 sequences are DFQATT and SNEGSKA (reference sequence). V gave up 4 bases and J gave up 0 bases, with 13 bases separating them. The CDR3 runs to 14 residues.

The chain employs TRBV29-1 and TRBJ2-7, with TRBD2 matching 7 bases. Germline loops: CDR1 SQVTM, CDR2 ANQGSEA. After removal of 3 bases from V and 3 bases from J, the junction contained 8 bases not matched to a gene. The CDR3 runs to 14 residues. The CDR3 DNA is TGCAGCGTTGATTTGGCTAGCGGAGGCTACGAGCAGTACTTC. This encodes CSVDLASGGYEQYF.

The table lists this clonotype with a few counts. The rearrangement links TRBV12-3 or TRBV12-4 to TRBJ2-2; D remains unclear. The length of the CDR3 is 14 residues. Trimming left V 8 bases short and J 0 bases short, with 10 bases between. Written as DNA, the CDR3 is TGTGCCAGCCTTCGGAACGCGAACACCGGGGAGCTGTTTTTT. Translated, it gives CASLRNANTGELFF.

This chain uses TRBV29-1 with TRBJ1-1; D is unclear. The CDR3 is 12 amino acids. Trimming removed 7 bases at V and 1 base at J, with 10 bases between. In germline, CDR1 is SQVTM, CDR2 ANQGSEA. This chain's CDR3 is CSGGVGNTEAFF. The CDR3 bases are TGCAGCGGTGGGGTGGGGAACACTGAAGCTTTCTTT.

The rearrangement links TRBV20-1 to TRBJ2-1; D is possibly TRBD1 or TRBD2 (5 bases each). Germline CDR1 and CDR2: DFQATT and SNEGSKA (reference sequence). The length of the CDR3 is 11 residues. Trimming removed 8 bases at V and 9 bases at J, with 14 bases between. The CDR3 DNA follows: TGCAGTAGTGGGACCTATACTGAGCAGTTCTTC. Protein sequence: CSSGTYTEQFF.

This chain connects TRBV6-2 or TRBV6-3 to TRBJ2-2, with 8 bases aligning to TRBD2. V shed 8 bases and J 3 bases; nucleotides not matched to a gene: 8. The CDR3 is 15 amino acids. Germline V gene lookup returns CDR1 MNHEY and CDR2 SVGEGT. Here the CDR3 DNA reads TGTGCCAGCGGGACTAGAGGGGGATACACCGGGGAGCTGTTTTTT. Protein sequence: CASGTRGGYTGELFF.

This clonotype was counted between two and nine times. The CDR3 loop is CASSQGWTISTDTQYF. The CDR3 DNA reads TGCGCCAGCAGCCAAGGGTGGACCATAAGCACAGATACGCAGTATTTT. V and J are TRBV4-1 and TRBJ2-3; no clear D. The CDR3 is made up of 16 amino acids. The V gene lost 1 base and the J gene lost 0 bases, with 11 bases spanning the gap. Germline CDR1 and CDR2: MGHRA and YSYEKL.

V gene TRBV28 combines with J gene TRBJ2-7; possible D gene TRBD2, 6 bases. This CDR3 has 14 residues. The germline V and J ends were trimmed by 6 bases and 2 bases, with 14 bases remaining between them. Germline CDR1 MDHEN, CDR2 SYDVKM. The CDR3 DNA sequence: TGTGCCAGCAGCCCGCTGGGACTTACCTACGAGCAGTACTTC. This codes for CASSPLGLTYEQYF.

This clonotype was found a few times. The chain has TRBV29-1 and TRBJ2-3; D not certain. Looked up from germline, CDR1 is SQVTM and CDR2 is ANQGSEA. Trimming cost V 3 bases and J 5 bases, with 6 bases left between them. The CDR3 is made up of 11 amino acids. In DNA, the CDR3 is TGCAGCGTTGATTGGAGAGATACGCAGTATTTT. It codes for CSVDWRDTQYF.

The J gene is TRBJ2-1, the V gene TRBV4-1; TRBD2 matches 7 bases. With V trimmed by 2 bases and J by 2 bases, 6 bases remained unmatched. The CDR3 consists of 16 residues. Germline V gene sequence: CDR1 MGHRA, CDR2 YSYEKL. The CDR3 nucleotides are TGCGCCAGCAGCCAATGGACTAGGGGAACCTACAATGAGCAGTTCTTC. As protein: CASSQWTRGTYNEQFF.

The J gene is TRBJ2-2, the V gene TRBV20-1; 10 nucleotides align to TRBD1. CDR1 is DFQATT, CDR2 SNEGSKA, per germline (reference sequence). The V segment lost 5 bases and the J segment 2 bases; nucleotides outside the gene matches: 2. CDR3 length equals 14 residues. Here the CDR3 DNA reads TGCAGTGCTGGGACAGGGGTTAACACCGGGGAGCTGTTTTTT. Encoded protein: CSAGTGVNTGELFF.

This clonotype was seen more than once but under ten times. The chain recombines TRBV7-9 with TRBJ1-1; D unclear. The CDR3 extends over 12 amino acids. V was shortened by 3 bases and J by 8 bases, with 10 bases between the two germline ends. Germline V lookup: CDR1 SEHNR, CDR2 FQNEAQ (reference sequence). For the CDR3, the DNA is TGTGCCAGCAGCTTGAACGAGGGCGAAGCTTTCTTT. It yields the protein CASSLNEGEAFF.

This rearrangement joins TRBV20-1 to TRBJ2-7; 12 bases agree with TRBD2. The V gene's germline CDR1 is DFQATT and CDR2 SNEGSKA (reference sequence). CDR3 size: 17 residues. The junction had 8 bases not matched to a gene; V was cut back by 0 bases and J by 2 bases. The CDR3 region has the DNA TGCAGTGCTAGAGATCGGGTCCTAGCGGGAGGGCCCTACGAGCAGTACTTC. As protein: CSARDRVLAGGPYEQYF.

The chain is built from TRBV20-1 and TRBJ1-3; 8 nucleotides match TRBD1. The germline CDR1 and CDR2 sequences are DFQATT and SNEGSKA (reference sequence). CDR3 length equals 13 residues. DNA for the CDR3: TGCAGGGTACAGGGGGTATCTGGAAACACCATATATTTT. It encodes CRVQGVSGNTIYF.

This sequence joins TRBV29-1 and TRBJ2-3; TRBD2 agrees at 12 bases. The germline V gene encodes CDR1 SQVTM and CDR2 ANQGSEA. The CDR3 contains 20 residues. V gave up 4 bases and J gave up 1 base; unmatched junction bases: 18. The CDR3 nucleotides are TGCAGCGTTGCTAGCGGGAGGGCCAGGGAGCTATTTTTGGGCACAGATACGCAGTATTTT. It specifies CSVASGRARELFLGTDTQYF.

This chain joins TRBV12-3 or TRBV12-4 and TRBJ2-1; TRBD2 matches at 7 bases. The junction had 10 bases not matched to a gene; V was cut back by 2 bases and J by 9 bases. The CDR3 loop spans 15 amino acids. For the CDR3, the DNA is TGTGCCAGCAGTTTACGGGGGGACGTAATGGGTGAGCAGTTCTTC. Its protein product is CASSLRGDVMGEQFF.

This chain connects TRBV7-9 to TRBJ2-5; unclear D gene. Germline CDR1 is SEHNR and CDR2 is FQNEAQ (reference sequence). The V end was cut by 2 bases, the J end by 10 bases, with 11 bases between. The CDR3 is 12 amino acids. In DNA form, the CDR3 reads TGTGCCAGCAGCTTAAGTTGGGTAGTCCAGTACTTC. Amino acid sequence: CASSLSWVVQYF.